This TCR beta chain was observed in a study of CD8 T cells in Susac syndrome. Reverse transcription used about 0.45 to 1 ug RNA and random hexamers. Multiplex immunoSEQ PCR targeted 54 Vbeta and 13 Jbeta TCR beta segments. TCRdb reanalysed the immunoSEQ multiplex PCR reads using MiXCR and keeps one entry per CDR3 protein. The data show about 200,000 distinct CDR3 sequences, about 95% seen once. Trimming stripped 0 bases from V and 2 bases from J, with 14 bases between. The CDR3 covers 16 residues. From germline, CDR1 is SQVTM and CDR2 ANQGSEA. The multiple sclerosis controls were treatment-naive patients affected by stable or active relapsing-remitting disease.

This chain connects TRBV29-1 to TRBJ2-1, with D perhaps matching TRBD2 (6 bases). Sequencing input: CD4+ T cells from PBMCs. The origin of this receptor is a human donor with multiple sclerosis. CDR3 loop: CSVEDSRGATYNEQFF. In DNA, the CDR3 is TGCAGCGTTGAAGATAGCCGCGGGGCCACCTACAATGAGCAGTTCTTC.